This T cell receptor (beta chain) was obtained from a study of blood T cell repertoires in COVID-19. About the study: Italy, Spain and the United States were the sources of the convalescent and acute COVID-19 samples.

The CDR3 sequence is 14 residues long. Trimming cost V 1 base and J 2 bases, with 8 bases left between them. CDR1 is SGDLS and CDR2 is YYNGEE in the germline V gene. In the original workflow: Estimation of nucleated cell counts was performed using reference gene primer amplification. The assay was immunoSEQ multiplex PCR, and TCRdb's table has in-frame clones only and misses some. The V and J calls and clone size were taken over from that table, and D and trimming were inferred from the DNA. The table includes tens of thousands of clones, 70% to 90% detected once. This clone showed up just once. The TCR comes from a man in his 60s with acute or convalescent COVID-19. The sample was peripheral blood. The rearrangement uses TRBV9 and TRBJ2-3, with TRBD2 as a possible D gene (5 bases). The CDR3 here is CASSVLAYTDTQYF. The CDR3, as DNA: TGTGCCAGCAGCGTACTAGCCTACACAGATACGCAGTATTTT. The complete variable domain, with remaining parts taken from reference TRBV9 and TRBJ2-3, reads DSGVTQTPKHLITATGQRVTLRCSPRSGDLSVYWYQQSLDQGLQFLIQYYNGEERAKGNILERFSAQQFPDLHSELNLSSLELGDSALYFCASSVLAYTDTQYFGPGTRLTVL.